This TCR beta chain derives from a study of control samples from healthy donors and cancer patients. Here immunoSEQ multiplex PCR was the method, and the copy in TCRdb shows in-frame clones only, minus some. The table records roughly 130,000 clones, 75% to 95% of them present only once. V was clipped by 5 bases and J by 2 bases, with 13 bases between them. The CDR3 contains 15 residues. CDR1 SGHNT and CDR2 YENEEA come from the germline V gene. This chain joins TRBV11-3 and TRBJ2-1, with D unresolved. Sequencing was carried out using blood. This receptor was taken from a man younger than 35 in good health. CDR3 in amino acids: CASSLSTLTYNEQFF. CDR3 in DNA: TGTGCCAGCAGCCTATCGACTCTGACCTACAATGAGCAGTTCTTC. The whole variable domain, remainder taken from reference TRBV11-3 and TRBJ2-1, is EAGVVQSPRYKIIEKKQPVAFWCNPISGHNTLYWYLQNLGQGPELLIRYENEEAVDDSQLPKDRFSAERLKGVDSTLKIQPAELGDSAVYLCASSLSTLTYNEQFFGPGTRLTVL.